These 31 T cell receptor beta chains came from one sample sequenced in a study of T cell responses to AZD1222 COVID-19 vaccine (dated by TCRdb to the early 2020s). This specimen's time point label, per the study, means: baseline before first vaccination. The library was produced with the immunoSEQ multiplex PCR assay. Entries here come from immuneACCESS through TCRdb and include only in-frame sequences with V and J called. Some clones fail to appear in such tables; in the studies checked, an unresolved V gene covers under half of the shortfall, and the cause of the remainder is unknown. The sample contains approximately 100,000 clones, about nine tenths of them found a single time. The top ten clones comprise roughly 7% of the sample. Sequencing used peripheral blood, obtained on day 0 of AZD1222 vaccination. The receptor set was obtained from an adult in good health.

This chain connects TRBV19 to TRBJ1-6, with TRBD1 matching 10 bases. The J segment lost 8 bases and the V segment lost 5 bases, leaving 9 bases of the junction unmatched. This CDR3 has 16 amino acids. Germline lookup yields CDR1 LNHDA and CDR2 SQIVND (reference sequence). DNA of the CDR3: TGTGCCAGTAGTCCTCGGACAGGGGGTCGGGATTCACCCCTCCACTTT. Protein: CASSPRTGGRDSPLHF.

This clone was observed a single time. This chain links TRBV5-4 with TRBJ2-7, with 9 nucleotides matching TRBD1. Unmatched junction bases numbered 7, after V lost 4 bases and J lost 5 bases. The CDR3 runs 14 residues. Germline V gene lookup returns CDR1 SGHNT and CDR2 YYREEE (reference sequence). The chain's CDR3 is CASSPQGQGNEQYF. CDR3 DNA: TGTGCCAGCAGCCCGCAGGGACAGGGCAACGAGCAGTACTTC.

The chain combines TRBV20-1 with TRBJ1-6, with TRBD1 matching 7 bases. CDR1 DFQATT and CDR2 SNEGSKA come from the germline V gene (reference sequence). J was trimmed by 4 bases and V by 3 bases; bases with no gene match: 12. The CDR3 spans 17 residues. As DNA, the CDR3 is TGCAGTGCTAGTCCGAATTCCGGGACAGTTTATAATTCACCCCTCCACTTT. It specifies CSASPNSGTVYNSPLHF.

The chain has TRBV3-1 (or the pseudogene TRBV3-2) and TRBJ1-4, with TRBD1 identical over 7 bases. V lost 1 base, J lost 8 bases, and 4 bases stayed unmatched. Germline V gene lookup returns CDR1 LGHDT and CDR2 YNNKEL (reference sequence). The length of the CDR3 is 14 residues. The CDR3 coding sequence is TGTGCCAGCAGCCAAGGACAGGGCTACGAAAAACTGTTTTTT. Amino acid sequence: CASSQGQGYEKLFF.

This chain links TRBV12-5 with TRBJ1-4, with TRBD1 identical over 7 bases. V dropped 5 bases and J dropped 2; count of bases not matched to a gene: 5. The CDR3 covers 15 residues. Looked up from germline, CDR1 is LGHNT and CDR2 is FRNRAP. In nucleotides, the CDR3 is TGTGCTAGTGGTAAGGGGGCAGGGACTAATGAAAAACTGTTTTTT. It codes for CASGKGAGTNEKLFF.

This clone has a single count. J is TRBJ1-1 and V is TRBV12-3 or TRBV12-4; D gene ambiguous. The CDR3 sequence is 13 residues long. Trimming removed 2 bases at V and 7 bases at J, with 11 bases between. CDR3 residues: CASSLTGEGEAFF. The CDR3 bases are TGTGCCAGCAGTTTAACCGGGGAGGGTGAAGCTTTCTTT.

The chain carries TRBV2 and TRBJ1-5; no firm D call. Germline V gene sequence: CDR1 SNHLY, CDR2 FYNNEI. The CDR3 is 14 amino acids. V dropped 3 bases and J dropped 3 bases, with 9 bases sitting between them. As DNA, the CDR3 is TGTGCCAGCAGTGAGGGTCGGGTCAATCAGCCCCAGCATTTT. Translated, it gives CASSEGRVNQPQHF.

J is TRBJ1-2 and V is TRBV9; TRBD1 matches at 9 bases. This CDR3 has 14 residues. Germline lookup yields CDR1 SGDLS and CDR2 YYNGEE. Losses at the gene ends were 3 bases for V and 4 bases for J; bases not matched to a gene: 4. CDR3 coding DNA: TGTGCCAGCAGCGGGGGGACAGGGACCTATGGCTACACCTTC. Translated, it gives CASSGGTGTYGYTF.

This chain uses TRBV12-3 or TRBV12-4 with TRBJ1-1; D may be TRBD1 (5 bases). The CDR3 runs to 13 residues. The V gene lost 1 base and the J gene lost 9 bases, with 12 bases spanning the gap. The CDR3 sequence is CASSLGRGGKAFF. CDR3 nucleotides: TGTGCCAGCAGTTTAGGTCGCGGGGGGAAAGCTTTCTTT.

CDR3 nucleotide sequence: TGTGCCAGCTATAGAGGTGGCGGCTACACCTTC. Translating gives CASYRGGGYTF. This rearrangement joins TRBV6-6 to TRBJ1-2, with D hard to call. CDR1 is MNHNY and CDR2 is SVGAGI in the germline V gene (reference sequence). V lost 8 bases, J lost 8 bases, and 12 bases lay in between. The CDR3 spans 11 residues.

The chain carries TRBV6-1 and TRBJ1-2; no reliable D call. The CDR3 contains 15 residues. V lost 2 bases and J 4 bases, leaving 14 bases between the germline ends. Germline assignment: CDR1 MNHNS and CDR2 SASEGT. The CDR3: CASSERQPSPYGYTF. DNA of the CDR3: TGTGCCAGCAGTGAACGGCAGCCTTCACCCTATGGCTACACCTTC.

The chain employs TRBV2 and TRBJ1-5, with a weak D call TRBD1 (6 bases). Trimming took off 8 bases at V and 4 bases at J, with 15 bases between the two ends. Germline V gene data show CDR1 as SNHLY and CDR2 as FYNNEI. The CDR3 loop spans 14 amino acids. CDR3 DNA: TGTGCCAGCTATGGAGGGCAGGGGAATCAGCCCCAGCATTTT. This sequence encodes CASYGGQGNQPQHF.

The CDR3 DNA is TGTGCCAGTAGACAGCTAGCGTCGGGCAATGAGCAGTTCTTC. As protein: CASRQLASGNEQFF. V usage is TRBV19 and J usage is TRBJ2-1; D is possibly TRBD2 (6 bases). The CDR3 is 14 amino acids. Trimming cost V 6 bases and J 6 bases, with 15 bases left between them. The germline CDR1 and CDR2 sequences are LNHDA and SQIVND (reference sequence). Combining the CDR3 with reference TRBV19 and TRBJ2-1 gives the whole variable domain DGGITQSPKYLFRKEGQNVTLSCEQNLNHDAMYWYRQDPGQGLRLIYYSQIVNDFQKGDIAEGYSVSREKKESFPLTVTSAQKNPTAFYLCASRQLASGNEQFFGPGTRLTVL.

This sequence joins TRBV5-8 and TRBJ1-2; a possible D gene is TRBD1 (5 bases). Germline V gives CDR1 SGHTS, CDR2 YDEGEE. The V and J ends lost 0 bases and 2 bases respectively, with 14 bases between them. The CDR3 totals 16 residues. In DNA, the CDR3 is TGTGCCAGCAGCTTGGATTGGGACGGACTAAACTATGGCTACACCTTC. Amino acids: CASSLDWDGLNYGYTF.

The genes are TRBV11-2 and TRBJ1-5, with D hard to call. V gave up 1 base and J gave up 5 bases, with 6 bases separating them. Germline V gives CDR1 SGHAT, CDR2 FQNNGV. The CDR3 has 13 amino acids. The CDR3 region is CASSLVGDQPQHF. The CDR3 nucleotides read TGTGCCAGCAGCTTAGTAGGCGATCAGCCCCAGCATTTT.

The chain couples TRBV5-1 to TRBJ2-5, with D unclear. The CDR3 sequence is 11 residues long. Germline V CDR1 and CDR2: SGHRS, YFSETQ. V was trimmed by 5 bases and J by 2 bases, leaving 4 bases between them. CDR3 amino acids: CASRAQETQYF. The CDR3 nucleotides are TGCGCCAGCAGGGCACAAGAGACCCAGTACTTC.

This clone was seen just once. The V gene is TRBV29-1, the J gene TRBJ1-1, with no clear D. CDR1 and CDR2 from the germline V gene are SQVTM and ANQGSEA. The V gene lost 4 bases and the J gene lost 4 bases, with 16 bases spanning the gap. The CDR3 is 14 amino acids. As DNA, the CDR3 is TGCAGCGTTGCTCTGAACAGCTTCGCCACTGAAGCTTTCTTT. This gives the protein CSVALNSFATEAFF.

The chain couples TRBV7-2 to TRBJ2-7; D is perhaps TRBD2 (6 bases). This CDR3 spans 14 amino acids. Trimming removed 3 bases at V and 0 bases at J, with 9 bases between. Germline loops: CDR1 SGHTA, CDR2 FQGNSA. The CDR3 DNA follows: TGTGCCAGCAGCTTCGTCGGGAGCTCCTACGAGCAGTACTTC. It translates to CASSFVGSSYEQYF.

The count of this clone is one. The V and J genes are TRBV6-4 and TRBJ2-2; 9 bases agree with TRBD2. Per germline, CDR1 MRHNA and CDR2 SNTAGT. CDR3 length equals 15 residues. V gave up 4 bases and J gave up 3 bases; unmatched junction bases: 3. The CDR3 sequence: CASSVLAGDTGELFF. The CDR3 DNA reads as TGTGCCAGCAGTGTTTTAGCGGGAGACACCGGGGAGCTGTTTTTT.

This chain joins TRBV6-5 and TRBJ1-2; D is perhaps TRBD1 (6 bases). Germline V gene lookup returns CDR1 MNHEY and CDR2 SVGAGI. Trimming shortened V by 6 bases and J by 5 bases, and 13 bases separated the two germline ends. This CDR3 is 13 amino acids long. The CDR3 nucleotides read TGTGCCAGCAGCAACAGGGTGCTTTATGGCTACACCTTC. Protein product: CASSNRVLYGYTF.

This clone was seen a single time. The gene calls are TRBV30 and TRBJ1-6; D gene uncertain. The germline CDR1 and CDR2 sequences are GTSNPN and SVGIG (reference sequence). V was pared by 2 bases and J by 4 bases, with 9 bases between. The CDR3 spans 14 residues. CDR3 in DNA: TGTGCCTGGAGTAACGACAATTATAATTCACCCCTCCACTTT. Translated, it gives CAWSNDNYNSPLHF.

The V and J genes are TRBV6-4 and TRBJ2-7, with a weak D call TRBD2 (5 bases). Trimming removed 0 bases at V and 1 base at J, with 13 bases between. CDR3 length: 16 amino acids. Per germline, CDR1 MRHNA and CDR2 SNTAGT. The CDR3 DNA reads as TGTGCCAGCAGTGACTCGAACGTGGGAGAATCCTACGAGCAGTACTTC. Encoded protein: CASSDSNVGESYEQYF.

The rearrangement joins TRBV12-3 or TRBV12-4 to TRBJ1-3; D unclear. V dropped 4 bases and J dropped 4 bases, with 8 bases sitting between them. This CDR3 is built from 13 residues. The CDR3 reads CASSSSGGNTIYF. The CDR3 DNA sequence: TGTGCCAGCAGTTCAAGTGGGGGAAACACCATATATTTT.

Written as DNA, the CDR3 is TGTGCCAGCAGCTTGGCTCGGACAGACTCTGGAAACACCATATATTTT. It codes for CASSLARTDSGNTIYF. This chain uses TRBV5-4 with TRBJ1-3, with D tentatively TRBD1 (6 bases). The germline V gene encodes CDR1 SGHNT and CDR2 YYREEE (reference sequence). This CDR3 region has 16 residues. V lost 0 bases, J lost 0 bases, and 10 bases lay in between. The entire variable domain, with the rest obtained from reference TRBV5-4 and TRBJ1-3, is as follows: ETGVTQSPTHLIKTRGQQVTLRCSSQSGHNTVSWYQQALGQGPQFIFQYYREEENGRGNFPPRFSGLQFPNYSSELNVNALELDDSALYLCASSLARTDSGNTIYFGEGSWLTVV.

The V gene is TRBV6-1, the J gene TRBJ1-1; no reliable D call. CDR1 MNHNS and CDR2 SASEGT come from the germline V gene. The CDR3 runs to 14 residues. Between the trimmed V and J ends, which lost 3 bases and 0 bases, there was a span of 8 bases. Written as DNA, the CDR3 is TGTGCCAGCAGTGACGGCAGGTTGAACACTGAAGCTTTCTTT. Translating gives CASSDGRLNTEAFF.

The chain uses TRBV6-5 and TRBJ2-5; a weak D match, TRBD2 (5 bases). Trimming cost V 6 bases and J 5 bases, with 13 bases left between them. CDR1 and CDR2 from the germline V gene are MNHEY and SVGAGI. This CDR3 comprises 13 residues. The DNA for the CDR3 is TGTGCCAGCAGATTCACTAGTGTGGAGACCCAGTACTTC. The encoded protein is CASRFTSVETQYF.

The CDR3 DNA follows: TGTGCCAGCAGCCGCTCAGGCAGCACAGATACGCAGTATTTT. This codes for CASSRSGSTDTQYF. The chain has TRBV7-2 and TRBJ2-3; no clear D. V was clipped by 5 bases and J by 0 bases, with 9 bases between them. The CDR3 sequence is 14 residues long. The V gene's germline CDR1 is SGHTA and CDR2 FQGNSA.

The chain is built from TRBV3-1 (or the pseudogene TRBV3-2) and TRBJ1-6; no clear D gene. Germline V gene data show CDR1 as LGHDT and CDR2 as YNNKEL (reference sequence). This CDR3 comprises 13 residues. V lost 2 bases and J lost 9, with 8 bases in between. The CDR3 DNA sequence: TGTGCCAGCAGCCAATTACACCGTTCACCCCTCCACTTT. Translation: CASSQLHRSPLHF.

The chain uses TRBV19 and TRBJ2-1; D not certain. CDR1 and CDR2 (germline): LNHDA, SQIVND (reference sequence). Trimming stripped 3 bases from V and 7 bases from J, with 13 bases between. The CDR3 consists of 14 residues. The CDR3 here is CASSIKGKGNEQFF. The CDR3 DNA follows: TGTGCCAGTAGTATTAAGGGCAAGGGAAATGAGCAGTTCTTC.

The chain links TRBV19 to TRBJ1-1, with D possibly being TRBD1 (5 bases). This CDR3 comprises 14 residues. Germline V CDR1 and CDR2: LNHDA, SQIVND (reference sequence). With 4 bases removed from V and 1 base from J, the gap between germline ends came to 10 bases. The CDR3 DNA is TGTGCCAGTAGTACGCAGGGAGGGAACACTGAAGCTTTCTTT. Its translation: CASSTQGGNTEAFF.

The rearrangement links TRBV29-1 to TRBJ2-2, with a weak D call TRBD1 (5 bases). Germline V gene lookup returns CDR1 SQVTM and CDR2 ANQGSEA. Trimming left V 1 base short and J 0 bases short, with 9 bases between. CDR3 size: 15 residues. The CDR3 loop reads CSVEGAGTNTGELFF. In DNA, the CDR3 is TGCAGCGTTGAAGGGGCAGGGACGAACACCGGGGAGCTGTTTTTT.